Sequencing of this T cell receptor (beta chain) was carried out in a study of T cell repertoires in cytomegalovirus infection. Germline assignment: CDR1 MNHNS and CDR2 SASEGT. This CDR3 comprises 16 residues. Trimming took 6 bases from V and 4 from J; bases not matched to a gene: 8. Via MiXCR, TCRdb re-called the reads, giving one row per CDR3 protein. The repertoire has 150,000 to 200,000 distinct CDR3 sequences, 28% of them found once; the top ten carry 31%. This TCR was recovered from a human donor in good health (CMV status not recorded). Some clones in this sample may be carry-over from other donors' samples. Material for sequencing was PBMCs. The chain carries TRBV6-1 and TRBJ2-5, with 13 bases that match TRBD2. The CDR3 is CASRAPGLAGRETQYF. The CDR3 DNA sequence: TGTGCCAGCAGGGCACCGGGACTAGCGGGAAGAGAGACCCAGTACTTC.